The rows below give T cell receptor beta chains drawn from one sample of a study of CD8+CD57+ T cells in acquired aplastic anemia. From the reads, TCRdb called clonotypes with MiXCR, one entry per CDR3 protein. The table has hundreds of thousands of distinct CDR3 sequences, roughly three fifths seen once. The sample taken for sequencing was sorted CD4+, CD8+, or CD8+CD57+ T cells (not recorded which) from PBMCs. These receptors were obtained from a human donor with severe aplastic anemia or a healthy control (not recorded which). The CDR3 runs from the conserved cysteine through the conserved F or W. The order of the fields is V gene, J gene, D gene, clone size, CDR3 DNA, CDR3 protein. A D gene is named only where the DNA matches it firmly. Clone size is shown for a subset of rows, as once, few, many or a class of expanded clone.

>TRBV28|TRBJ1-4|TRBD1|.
TGTGCCAGCAGTAATTCCGGGACAGGGGGGGAAAAACTGTTTTTT
CASSNSGTGGEKLFF
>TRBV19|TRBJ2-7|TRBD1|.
TGTGCCAGTAGTAGGGGGACAGGCGCCTTGTTGGTGCAGTACTTC
CASSRGTGALLVQYF
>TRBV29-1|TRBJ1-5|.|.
TGCAGCGTTGATGAGGGCTCTAGGGGGACCCAGCATTTT
CSVDEGSRGTQHF
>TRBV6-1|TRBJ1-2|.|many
TGTGCCGGCTCTATTAGTTCCGTCGACGGCTATGGCTACACCTTC
CAGSISSVDGYGYTF
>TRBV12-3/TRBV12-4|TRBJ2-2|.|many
TGTGCCAGCAGTTTAGTCGAGAAGACCACCGGGGAGCTGTTTTTT
CASSLVEKTTGELFF
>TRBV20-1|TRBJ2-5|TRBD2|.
TGCAGTGCCATCGGGACCAGCGGGAGGGCCGGGCAAACCGATACGTACCAAGAGACCCAGTACTTC
CSAIGTSGRAGQTDTYQETQYF
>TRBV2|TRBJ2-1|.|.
TGTGCCAGCAGTGGTCAGGACAATGAGCAGTTCTTC
CASSGQDNEQFF
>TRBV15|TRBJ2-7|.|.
TGTGCCACCAGCCCACGGGTTTCCTACGAGCAGTACTTC
CATSPRVSYEQYF
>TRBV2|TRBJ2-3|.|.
TGTGCCAGCAGGCTTACTACACTTCTCACACAAGATACGCAGTATTTT
CASRLTTLLTQDTQYF
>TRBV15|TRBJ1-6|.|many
TGTGCCACCAGTGGTAGAGGCAGGGCCGAGCCCCTCCACTTT
CATSGRGRAEPLHF
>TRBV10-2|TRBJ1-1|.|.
TGCGCCAGCAGTGAATTGGCCAGGGATGCTGAAGCTTTCTTT
CASSELARDAEAFF
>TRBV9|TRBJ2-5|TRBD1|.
TGTGCCAGCAGCGGACGACAGGGGGGGGAGACCCAGTACTTC
CASSGRQGGETQYF
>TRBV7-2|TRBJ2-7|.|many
TGTGCCAGCAGCTTAGTGACAGGCAACTACGAGCAGTACTTC
CASSLVTGNYEQYF
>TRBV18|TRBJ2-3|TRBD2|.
TGTGCCAGCTCACCACGCCTCGGGGCTAGCGGGAGCACAGATACGCAGTATTTT
CASSPRLGASGSTDTQYF
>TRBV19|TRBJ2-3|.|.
TGTGCCAGTGGCGCTATGTTAGCAGATACGCAGTATTTT
CASGAMLADTQYF
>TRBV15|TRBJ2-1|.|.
TGTGCCACCAGCCCCCCTGCCCGGTCCTACAATGAGCAGTTCTTC
CATSPPARSYNEQFF
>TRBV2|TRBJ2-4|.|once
TGTGCCAGCAGTGTCCCGGGCAGTGAAGCCAAAAACATTCAGTACTTC
CASSVPGSEAKNIQYF
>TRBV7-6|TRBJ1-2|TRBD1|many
TGTGCCAGCAGCCGGGACAGCACTAACTATGGCTACACCTTC
CASSRDSTNYGYTF
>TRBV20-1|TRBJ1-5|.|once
TGCAGTGCGTACGAAAGTCGAAAAAGCAATCAGCCCCAGCATTTT
CSAYESRKSNQPQHF
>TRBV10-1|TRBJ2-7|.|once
TGCGCTAGCGGTGGAGACAGTTCGCCCGAGCAGTACTTC
CASGGDSSPEQYF
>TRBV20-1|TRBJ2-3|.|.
TGCAGTGCTGCGGGACCTCTTAGCACAGATACGCAGTATTTT
CSAAGPLSTDTQYF
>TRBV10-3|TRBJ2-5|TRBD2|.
TGTGCCATCGGGGCTAGCGGGGGCCAAGAGACCCAGTACTTC
CAIGASGGQETQYF
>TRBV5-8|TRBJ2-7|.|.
TGTGCCAGCAGCTTGGACGGAGAAGTCTACGAGCAGTACTTC
CASSLDGEVYEQYF
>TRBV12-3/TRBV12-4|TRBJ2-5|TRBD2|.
TGTGCCAGCAGTTTAGCCCCCGGGACTAGCGGACAAGAGACCCAGTACTTC
CASSLAPGTSGQETQYF
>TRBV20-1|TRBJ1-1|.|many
TGCAGTGCCCGCCGGGAGGCCAACACTGAAGCTTTCTTT
CSARREANTEAFF
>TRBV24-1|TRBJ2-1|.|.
TGTGCCACCAGTGAGTTAACTAGCTCCGGTGAGCAGTTCTTC
CATSELTSSGEQFF
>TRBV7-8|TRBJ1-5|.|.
TGTGCCAGCAGCTTATGCGGGACGGACCATGATGGCAATCAGCCCCAGCGTTTT
CASSLCGTDHDGNQPQRF
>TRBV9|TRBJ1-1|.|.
TGTGCCAGCAGCGTAGGGGGAGTGGAAAAAACTGAAGCTTTCTTT
CASSVGGVEKTEAFF
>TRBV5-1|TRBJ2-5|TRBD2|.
TGCGCCAGCAGCGGGGCGGGGGAAGAGACCCAGTACTTC
CASSGAGEETQYF
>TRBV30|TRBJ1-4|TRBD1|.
TGTGCCTGGAGTGTTATGACAGGGGAAGAAAAACTGTTTTTT
CAWSVMTGEEKLFF
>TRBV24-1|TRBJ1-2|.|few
TGTGCCACCAGTGATTTGCTAGGGTATGGCTACACCTTC
CATSDLLGYGYTF
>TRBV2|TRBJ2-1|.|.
TGTGCCAGAAACGGAGACAATGAGCAGTTCTTC
CARNGDNEQFF
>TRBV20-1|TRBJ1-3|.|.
TGCAGTGCTAGACCACAAGGCGGGGGTTCTGGAAACACCATATATTTT
CSARPQGGGSGNTIYF
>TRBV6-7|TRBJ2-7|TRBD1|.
TGTGCCAGCAGAAACACGGGACAGGGCTACGAGCAGTACTTC
CASRNTGQGYEQYF
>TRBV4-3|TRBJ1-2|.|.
TGCGCCAGCAGCCAAGGTACCAGGAACTATGGCTACACCTTC
CASSQGTRNYGYTF
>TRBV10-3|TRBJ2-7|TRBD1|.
TGTGCCGGCTCCGGGACAGGGTTCTACGAGCAGTACTTC
CAGSGTGFYEQYF
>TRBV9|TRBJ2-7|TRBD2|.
TGTGCTAGAGGCGCGGGGGTGAGCTCCTACGAGCAGTACTTC
CARGAGVSSYEQYF
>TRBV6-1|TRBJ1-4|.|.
TGTGCCAGCACAGCAACTAATGAAAAACTGTTTTTT
CASTATNEKLFF
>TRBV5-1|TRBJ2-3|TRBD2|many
TGCGCCAGCAGCACGGGACTAGCGGGGACTAGCACAGATACGCAGTATTTT
CASSTGLAGTSTDTQYF
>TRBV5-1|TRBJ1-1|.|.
TGCGCCAGCAGCTTGGCCGGAACCGGGGGGGCCGGCACTGAAGCTTTCTTT
CASSLAGTGGAGTEAFF
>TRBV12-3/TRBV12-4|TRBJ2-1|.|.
TGTGCCAGCAGTTTCCCCAGGGTCCCTGAGCAGTTCTTC
CASSFPRVPEQFF
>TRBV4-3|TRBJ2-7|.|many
TGCGCCAGCAGCCAAGACCCGACACTCGAGCAGTACTTC
CASSQDPTLEQYF
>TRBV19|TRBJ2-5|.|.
TGTGCCGGTAGTATTTCAAACGCACGACTCTGGGGGAGGGAGACCCAGTACTTC
CAGSISNARLWGRETQYF
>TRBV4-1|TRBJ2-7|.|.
TGCGCCAGCAGCCAAGATCTCGTCTTTTCCTACGAGCAGTACTTC
CASSQDLVFSYEQYF
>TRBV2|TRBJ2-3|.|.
TGTGCCAGCAGCGAGGACGGACTCCGCACAGATACGCAGTATTTT
CASSEDGLRTDTQYF
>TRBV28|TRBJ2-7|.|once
TGTGCCAGCAGGCGGGCCGGGAGTCCAGGCGAGCAGTACTTC
CASRRAGSPGEQYF
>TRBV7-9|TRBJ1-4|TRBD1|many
TGTGCCAGCGGGCAGGGGGGGTTATTCGGATTT
CASGQGGLFGF
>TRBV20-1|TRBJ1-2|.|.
TGCTGTGCTGGCGACGCCAATATGAGCTACACCTTC
CCAGDANMSYTF
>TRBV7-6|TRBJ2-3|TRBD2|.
TGTGCCAGCAGCCCACGACTAGCGGGAGGGCGTACAGATACGCAGTATTTT
CASSPRLAGGRTDTQYF
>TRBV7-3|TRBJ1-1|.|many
TGTGCCAGCAGCGAGAACACTGAAGCTTTCTTT
CASSENTEAFF
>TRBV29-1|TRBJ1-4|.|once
TGCAGCGTTGCCTTGGGGTTAGGCGAAAAACTGTTTTTT
CSVALGLGEKLFF
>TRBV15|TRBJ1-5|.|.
TGTGCCACCAGCAGGACAGTCAGCAATCAGCCCCAGCATTTT
CATSRTVSNQPQHF
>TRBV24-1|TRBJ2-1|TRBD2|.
TGTGCCACCAGTGATTACGGGGGGAGCTACAATGAGCAGTTCTTC
CATSDYGGSYNEQFF
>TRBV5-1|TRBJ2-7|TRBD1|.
TGCGCCAGCAGCCACGGACAGGGGGCCCACGAGCAGTACTTC
CASSHGQGAHEQYF
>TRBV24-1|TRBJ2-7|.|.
TGTGCCACCAGTGGCGATGTCAGGCGACGATACGAGCAGTACTTC
CATSGDVRRRYEQYF
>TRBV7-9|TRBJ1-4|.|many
TGTGCCAGCAGCTTTGGTGGTTCGGGGACTCTTAATGAAAAACTGTTTTTT
CASSFGGSGTLNEKLFF
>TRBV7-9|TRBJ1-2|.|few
TGTGCCAGCAGCTTAGCGGGAGCCAGTCTTGGCTACACCTTC
CASSLAGASLGYTF
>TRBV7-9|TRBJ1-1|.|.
TGTGCCAGCAGCTTTCGACCGGCGAACACTGAAGCTTTCTTT
CASSFRPANTEAFF
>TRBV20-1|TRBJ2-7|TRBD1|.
TGCAGTGCTAGAGTTGGGACAGGGGGCATCGAGCAGTACTTC
CSARVGTGGIEQYF